A selection of T cell receptor beta chains follows, all from one sample in a study of siplizumab effects on memory and regulatory T cells. These TCRs are of unknown antigen specificity. Assay: immunoSEQ multiplex PCR; the TCRdb copy retains only in-frame clones and omits some. The sample lists about 10,000 clones, more than 35% occurring once. The sequenced sample consisted of CFSE-low (dividing) CD8+ T cells sorted from an allogeneic mixed lymphocyte reaction. The receptors come from a human donor in good health; the cells came from an allogeneic mixed lymphocyte reaction. Each CDR3 is given with its conserved first and last residue. A D gene is named only where the DNA matches it firmly. Clone size, where shown, is once, few, many, or a class for clones that have expanded.

V gene	J gene	clone size	D gene	CDR3 DNA	CDR3 protein
TRBV23-1	TRBJ2-7	.	TRBD2	TGCGCCACCACCTTGGGGGGGGATTCCTACGAGCAGTACTTC	CATTLGGDSYEQYF
TRBV12-5	TRBJ2-7	.	.	TGTGCTAGTGGTTTGGCGTCCCGGGCCCACTACGAGCAGTACTTC	CASGLASRAHYEQYF
TRBV4-1	TRBJ2-1	medium-sized	TRBD2	TGCGCCAGCAGCCGGACGGGACTAGCGGACAATGAGCAGTTCTTC	CASSRTGLADNEQFF
TRBV7-9	TRBJ2-7	.	.	TGTGCCAGCAGCTTAGGTACGGGCTCCTACGAGCAGTACTTC	CASSLGTGSYEQYF
TRBV4-1	TRBJ2-2	few	TRBD2	TGCGCCAGCAGTCAGGGGCGGCGGGGGGGCGGCGGGGAGCTGTTTTTT	CASSQGRRGGGGELFF
TRBV19	TRBJ2-2	.	TRBD1	TGTGCCAGTAGCTTCGGGACAGGGGGCTACGGGGAGCTGTTTTTT	CASSFGTGGYGELFF
TRBV5-6	TRBJ2-7	.	.	TGTGCCAGCAGCTTGGTCAAGGGGTCAACCTACGAGCAGTACTTC	CASSLVKGSTYEQYF
TRBV5-6	TRBJ2-2	.	.	TGTGCCAGCAGCTTCCAGGGAGGCACCGGGGAGCTGTTTTTT	CASSFQGGTGELFF
TRBV7-9	TRBJ1-5	medium-sized	TRBD1	TGTGCCAGCAGCCAGGGAGGACAGGGGAATCAGCCCCAGCATTTT	CASSQGGQGNQPQHF
TRBV11-2	TRBJ1-5	once	.	TGTGCCAGCAGCTTAGAGGGCAGGGTCGGACAGCCCCAGCATTTT	CASSLEGRVGQPQHF
TRBV11-2	TRBJ1-6	.	.	TGTGCCAGCAGCTTAGTATCGAGCAATTCACCCCTCCACTTT	CASSLVSSNSPLHF
TRBV4-1	TRBJ2-7	medium-sized	.	TGCGCCAGCAGCCAAGAAGGCAGGATATACTACGAGCAGTACTTC	CASSQEGRIYYEQYF
TRBV6-1	TRBJ1-2	.	TRBD1	TGTGCCAGCAGTGAAGCTTTAGGGACAGGGGAAGGCTACACCTTC	CASSEALGTGEGYTF
TRBV7-9	TRBJ1-4	medium-sized	TRBD1	TGTGCCAGCAGCTCACCCGGACAGGACGCAACTAATGAAAAACTGTTTTTT	CASSSPGQDATNEKLFF
TRBV6-6	TRBJ1-5	few	.	TGTGCCAGCACCGTAGTGGGGGTGCAGCCCCAGCATTTT	CASTVVGVQPQHF
TRBV9	TRBJ1-4	.	.	TGTGCCAGCAGCGTATTTGGGGGAAAGGGTGAAAAACTGTTTTTT	CASSVFGGKGEKLFF
TRBV7-6	TRBJ2-2	medium-sized	.	TGTGCCAGCAGCCCGACAGCCGCGAACACCGGGGAGCTGTTTTTT	CASSPTAANTGELFF
TRBV11-2	TRBJ1-1	.	TRBD1	TGTGCCAGCAGCTTAGATCGGGCGGGGACAGGGTTGAACACTGAAGCTTTCTTT	CASSLDRAGTGLNTEAFF
TRBV13	TRBJ1-2	few	.	TGTGCCAGCAGCCTAAGACAGCTCGACTATGGCTACACCTTC	CASSLRQLDYGYTF
TRBV15	TRBJ2-3	.	.	TGTGCCACCCATTCCGGGACCACCGGCACAGATACGCAGTATTTT	CATHSGTTGTDTQYF
TRBV27	TRBJ2-7	.	TRBD2	TGTGCCAGCAGGGCCAGCGGGAGGGCGTGGGAGCAGTACTTC	CASRASGRAWEQYF
TRBV4-1	TRBJ2-2	.	.	TGCGCCAGCAAGGTCAGGACTATTGAGGGGGAGCTGTTTTTT	CASKVRTIEGELFF
TRBV13	TRBJ2-7	few	.	TGTGCCAGCAGTGAAATGGCAGGAGGACCCTACGAGCAGTACTTC	CASSEMAGGPYEQYF
TRBV27	TRBJ2-7	medium-sized	TRBD1	TGTGCCAGCAGTTGGGGACAGGGCACCTACGAGCAGTACTTC	CASSWGQGTYEQYF
TRBV6-5	TRBJ2-2	medium-sized	.	TGTGCCAGCAGTTACACCAACACCGGGGAGCTGTTTTTT	CASSYTNTGELFF
TRBV6-5	TRBJ2-3	few	TRBD2	TGTGCCAGCAGTTATGGACTAGATACGGATACGCAGTATTTT	CASSYGLDTDTQYF
TRBV7-6	TRBJ2-5	few	.	TGTGCCAGCAGCTTAGGTGCAGAGGGGAAAGAGACCCAGTACTTC	CASSLGAEGKETQYF
TRBV7-8	TRBJ2-7	medium-sized	.	TGTGCCAGCAGCACCCCGCTAGGGGTCTACGAGCAGTACTTC	CASSTPLGVYEQYF
TRBV6-5	TRBJ2-2	.	TRBD1	TGTGCCAGCAGTGAAACAGGGGCCGGGGAGCTGTTTTTT	CASSETGAGELFF
TRBV4-1	TRBJ1-2	few	TRBD1	TGCGCCAGCAGCCCGACAGGGTTCGGCTACACCTTC	CASSPTGFGYTF
TRBV5-6	TRBJ2-1	medium-sized	TRBD1	TGTGCCAGCAGCTTAGGCAGGGGGCATGAGCAGTTCTTC	CASSLGRGHEQFF
TRBV28	TRBJ1-6	medium-sized	.	TGTGCCAGCACCTGGGAGGGGTCAAATTCACCCCTCCACTTT	CASTWEGSNSPLHF
TRBV5-4	TRBJ1-1	.	.	TGTGCCAGCAGCGATACAGGTGGATATACTGAAGCTTTCTTT	CASSDTGGYTEAFF
TRBV6-1	TRBJ1-5	.	.	TGTGCCAGCACTAGCAATCAGCCCCAGCATTTT	CASTSNQPQHF
TRBV6-5	TRBJ2-1	few	.	TGTGCCAGCAGTTTCGTATCGGACTCCTACAATGAGCAGTTCTTC	CASSFVSDSYNEQFF
TRBV9	TRBJ2-5	.	TRBD2	TGTGCCAGCAGCGTAGAGGGGGCGGCTAGCGGGGTTGGGGAGACCCAGTACTTC	CASSVEGAASGVGETQYF
TRBV25-1	TRBJ2-3	few	.	TGTGCCAGCAGTGAACCCCTTTTAGTGGGTACAGATACGCAGTATTTT	CASSEPLLVGTDTQYF
TRBV5-6	TRBJ1-3	.	.	TGTGCCAGCAGCCCTGGCGCAGCAACGGGCTCTGGAAACACCATATATTTT	CASSPGAATGSGNTIYF
TRBV11-1	TRBJ2-3	.	.	TGTGCCAGCAGCTTAAGGCCAGAACCAAGCACAGATACGCAGTATTTT	CASSLRPEPSTDTQYF
TRBV10-3	TRBJ1-5	medium-sized	.	TGTGCCATCAGTGAGTCGCTCAGGGGCGCAGCCCAGCCCCAGCATTTT	CAISESLRGAAQPQHF
TRBV9	TRBJ2-2	.	.	TGTGCCAGCAGCGTCCTCGGGGAGCTGTTTTTT	CASSVLGELFF
TRBV2	TRBJ2-4	once	.	TGTGCCAGCAGGGTTAGCGTGACTATTCAGTACTTC	CASRVSVTIQYF
TRBV19	TRBJ2-3	few	TRBD2	TGTGCCAGTAGTATGATAGCGGGGGACCCAGATACGCAGTATTTT	CASSMIAGDPDTQYF
TRBV11-1	TRBJ2-7	few	.	TGTGCCAGCAGCTTAGTGGGGACCATGTACGAGCAGTACTTC	CASSLVGTMYEQYF
TRBV7-2	TRBJ2-1	few	TRBD1	TGTGCCAGCAGCTTCTCGTTCGGACAGGGGGTCAATGAGCAGTTCTTC	CASSFSFGQGVNEQFF
TRBV2	TRBJ2-1	.	.	TGTGCCAGCAATCGGCGGGATGGTGGCGGGAATGAGCAGTTCTTC	CASNRRDGGGNEQFF
TRBV2	TRBJ1-1	.	.	TGTGCCAGCAGTGTATCAGGGGAGATGAACACTGAAGCTTTCTTT	CASSVSGEMNTEAFF
TRBV7-6	TRBJ1-6	many	TRBD1	TGTGCCAGCAGCTCAGGACAGGTTAATTCACCCCTCCACTTT	CASSSGQVNSPLHF
TRBV27	TRBJ2-1	.	.	TGTGCCAGCAGTTTATCAGGGTGGGAGCAGTTCTTC	CASSLSGWEQFF
TRBV2	TRBJ1-2	.	TRBD1	TGTGCCAGCAGTGAAGGGACAGGGGGATTGGCTGGCTACACCTTC	CASSEGTGGLAGYTF
TRBV7-2	TRBJ2-7	.	TRBD2	TGTGCCAGCAGCTTTTCGGTCCTAGCGGGGGGTCTGAGCTACGAGCAGTACTTC	CASSFSVLAGGLSYEQYF
TRBV9	TRBJ2-7	few	.	TGTGCCAGCAGCGTGAATACCTACGAGCAGTACTTC	CASSVNTYEQYF
TRBV5-4	TRBJ2-3	.	TRBD2	TGTGCCAGCAGAAGACTAGCGGGGGGCGCAGATACGCAGTATTTT	CASRRLAGGADTQYF